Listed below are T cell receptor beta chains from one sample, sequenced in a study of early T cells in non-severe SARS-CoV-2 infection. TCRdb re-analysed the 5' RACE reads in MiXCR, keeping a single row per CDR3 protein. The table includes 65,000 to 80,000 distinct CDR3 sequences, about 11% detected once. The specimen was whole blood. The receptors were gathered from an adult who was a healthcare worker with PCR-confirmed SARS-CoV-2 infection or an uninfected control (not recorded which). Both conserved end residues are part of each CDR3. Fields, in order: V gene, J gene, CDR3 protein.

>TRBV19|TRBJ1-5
CATKQGAEYGNQPQHF
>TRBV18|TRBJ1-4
CASSPRGLPNEKLFF
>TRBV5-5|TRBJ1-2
CASSLGTTGGAYGYTF
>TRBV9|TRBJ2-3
CASSVEGTTDTQYF
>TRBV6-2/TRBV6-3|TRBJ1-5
CASNLQGNSNQPQHF
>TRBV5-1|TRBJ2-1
CASSLDPSGPHNEQFF
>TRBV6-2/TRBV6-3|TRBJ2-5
CASSPQQAFQETQYF
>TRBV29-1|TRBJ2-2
CSVVARPNTGELFF
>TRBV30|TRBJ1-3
CAWRGTEEDGGNTIYF
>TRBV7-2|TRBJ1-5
CASSFRNQPQHF
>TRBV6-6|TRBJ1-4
CASRKRATNEKLFF
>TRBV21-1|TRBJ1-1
CASSNPMGTEAFF
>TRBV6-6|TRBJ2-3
CASSIQGRDTQYF
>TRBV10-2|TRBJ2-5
CASSHGHRQETQYF
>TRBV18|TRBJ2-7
CASSPGQDYEQYF
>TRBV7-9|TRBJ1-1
CASSRTTNTEAFF
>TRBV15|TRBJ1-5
CATSRDRGVPLGQPQHF
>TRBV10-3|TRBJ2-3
CAISEGGSTDTQYF
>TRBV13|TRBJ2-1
CASSNAPGTGGNEQFF
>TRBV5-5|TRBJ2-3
CASSLVRGGLKDTQYF
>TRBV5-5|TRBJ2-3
CASERHPTRDTPSTDTQYF
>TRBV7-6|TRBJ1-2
CASSPTGDYGYTF
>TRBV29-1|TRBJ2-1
CSVVKGSIEQFF
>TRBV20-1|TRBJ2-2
CSARPFGQGEYTGELFF
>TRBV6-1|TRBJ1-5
CASSEKLGQGAQHF
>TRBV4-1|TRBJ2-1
CASSQDSGVGEQFF
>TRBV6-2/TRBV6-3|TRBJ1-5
CASSYGGGQDQPQHF
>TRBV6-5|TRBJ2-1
CASSYLRDTLNEQFF
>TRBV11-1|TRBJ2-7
CASSLTGQAEQYF
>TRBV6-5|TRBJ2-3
CASSGGDRTSTDTQYF
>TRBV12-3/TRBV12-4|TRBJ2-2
CASTHLGQGELFF
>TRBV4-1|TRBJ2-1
CASSQDVRTGVNEQFF
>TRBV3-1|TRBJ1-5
CASSQDPGYNQPQHF
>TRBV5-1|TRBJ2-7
CASSLIPQDRAGNEQYF
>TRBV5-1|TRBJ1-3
CASSAQGTGNTIYF
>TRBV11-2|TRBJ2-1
CASSASLAGGYNEQFF
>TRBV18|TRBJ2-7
CASSLGQILGEQYF
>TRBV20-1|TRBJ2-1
CSASRGGAYMVNNEQFF
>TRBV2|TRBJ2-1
CASSEGPSGGPFNEQFF
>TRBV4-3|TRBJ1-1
CASSNPPATEAFF
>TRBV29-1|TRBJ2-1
CSADREGNEQFF
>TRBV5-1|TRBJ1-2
CASSLVDSTDYGYTF
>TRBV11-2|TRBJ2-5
CASSSPRDSQETQYF
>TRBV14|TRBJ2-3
CASSQVNGGTQYF
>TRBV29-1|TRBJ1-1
CSGWSWNMNTEAFF
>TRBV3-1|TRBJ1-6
CASSQEYRDGNNSPLHF
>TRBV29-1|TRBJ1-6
CSVWTGNSPLHF
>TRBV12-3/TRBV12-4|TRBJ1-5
CASSLQGNGNQPQHF